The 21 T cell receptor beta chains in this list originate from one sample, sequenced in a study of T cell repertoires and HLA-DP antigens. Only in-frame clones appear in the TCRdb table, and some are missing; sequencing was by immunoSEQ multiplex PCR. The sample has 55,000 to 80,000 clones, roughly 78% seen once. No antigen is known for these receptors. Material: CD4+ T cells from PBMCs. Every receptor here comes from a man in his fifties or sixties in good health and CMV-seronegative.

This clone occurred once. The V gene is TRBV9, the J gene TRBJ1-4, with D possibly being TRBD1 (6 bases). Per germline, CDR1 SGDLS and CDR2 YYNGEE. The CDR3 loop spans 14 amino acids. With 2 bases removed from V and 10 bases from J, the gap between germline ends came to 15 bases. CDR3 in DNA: TGTGCCAGCAGCGTCCGACATGAGGGGGGAAAACTGTTTTTT. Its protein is CASSVRHEGGKLFF.

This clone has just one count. The CDR3 protein is CASSGQIGGIRTEAFF. The CDR3 nucleotides are TGTGCCAGCAGCGGTCAGATCGGCGGGATTAGGACTGAAGCTTTCTTT. The gene calls are TRBV9 and TRBJ1-1; no clear D. This CDR3 comprises 16 residues. CDR1 is SGDLS, CDR2 YYNGEE, per germline. Trimming stripped 3 bases from V and 5 bases from J, with 20 bases between.

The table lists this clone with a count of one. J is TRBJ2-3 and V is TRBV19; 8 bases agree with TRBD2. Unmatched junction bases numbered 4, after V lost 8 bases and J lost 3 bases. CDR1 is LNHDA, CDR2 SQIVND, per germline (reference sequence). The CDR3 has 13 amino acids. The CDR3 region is CASDERGTDTQYF. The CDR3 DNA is TGTGCCAGTGACGAGCGGGGGACAGATACGCAGTATTTT.

CDR3 region: CASSPRGNGYEQYF. The CDR3 region has the DNA TGTGCCAGCTCACCGCGGGGTAATGGTTACGAGCAGTACTTC. The chain links TRBV18 to TRBJ2-7, with D possibly being TRBD2 (6 bases). V was pared by 3 bases and J by 4 bases, with 13 bases between. Germline-derived CDR1 and CDR2 are KGHSH and LQKENI. The CDR3 totals 14 residues.

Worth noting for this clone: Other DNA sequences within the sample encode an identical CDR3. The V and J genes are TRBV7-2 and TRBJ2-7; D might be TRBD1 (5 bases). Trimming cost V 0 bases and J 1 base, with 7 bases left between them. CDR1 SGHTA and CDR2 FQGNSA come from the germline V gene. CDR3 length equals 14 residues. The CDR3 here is CASSLAGQSYEQYF. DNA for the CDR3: TGTGCCAGCAGCTTAGCCGGACAATCCTACGAGCAGTACTTC. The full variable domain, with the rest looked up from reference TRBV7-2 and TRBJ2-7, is GAGVSQSPSNKVTEKGKDVELRCDPISGHTALYWYRQSLGQGLEFLIYFQGNSAPDKSGLPSDRFSAERTGGSVSTLTIQRTQQEDSAVYLCASSLAGQSYEQYFGPGTRLTVT.

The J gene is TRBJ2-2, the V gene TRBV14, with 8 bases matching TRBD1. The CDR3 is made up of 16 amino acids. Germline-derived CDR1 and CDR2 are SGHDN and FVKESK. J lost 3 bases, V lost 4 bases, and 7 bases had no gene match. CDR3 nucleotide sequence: TGTGCCAGCAGCCTGGGGACAGGCGGACACACCGGGGAGCTGTTTTTT. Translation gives CASSLGTGGHTGELFF. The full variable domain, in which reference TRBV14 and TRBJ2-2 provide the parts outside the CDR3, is EAGVTQFPSHSVIEKGQTVTLRCDPISGHDNLYWYRRVMGKEIKFLLHFVKESKQDESGMPNNRFLAERTGGTYSTLKVQPAELEDSGVYFCASSLGTGGHTGELFFGEGSRLTVL.

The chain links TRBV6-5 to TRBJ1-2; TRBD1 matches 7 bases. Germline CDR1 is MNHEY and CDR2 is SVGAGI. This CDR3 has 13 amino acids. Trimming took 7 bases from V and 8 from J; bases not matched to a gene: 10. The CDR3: CASTEGAGGGYTF. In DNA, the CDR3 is TGTGCCAGCACCGAAGGGGCAGGGGGAGGCTACACCTTC.

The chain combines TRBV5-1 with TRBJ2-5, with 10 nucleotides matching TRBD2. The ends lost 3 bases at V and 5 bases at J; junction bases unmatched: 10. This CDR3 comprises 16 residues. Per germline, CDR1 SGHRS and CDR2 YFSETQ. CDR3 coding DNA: TGCGCCAGCAGCTCCGGACTAGCGGTTCCTGGGGAGACCCAGTACTTC. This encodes CASSSGLAVPGETQYF.

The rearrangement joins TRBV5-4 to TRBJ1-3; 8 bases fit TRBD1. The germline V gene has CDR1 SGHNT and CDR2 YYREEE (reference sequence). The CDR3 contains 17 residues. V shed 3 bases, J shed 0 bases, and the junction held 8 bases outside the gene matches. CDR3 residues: CASSYAEDRASGNTIYF. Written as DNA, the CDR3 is TGTGCCAGCAGCTACGCCGAGGACAGGGCCTCTGGAAACACCATATATTTT.

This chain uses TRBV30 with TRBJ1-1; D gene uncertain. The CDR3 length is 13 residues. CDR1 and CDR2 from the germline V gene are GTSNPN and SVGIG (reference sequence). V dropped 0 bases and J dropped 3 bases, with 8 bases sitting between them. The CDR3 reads CAWSVRSDTEAFF. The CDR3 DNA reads TGTGCCTGGAGTGTACGGTCGGACACTGAAGCTTTCTTT.

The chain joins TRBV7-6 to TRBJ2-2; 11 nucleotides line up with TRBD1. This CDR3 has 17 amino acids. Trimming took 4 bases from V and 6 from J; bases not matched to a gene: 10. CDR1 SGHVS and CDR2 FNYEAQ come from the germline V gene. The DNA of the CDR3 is TGTGCCAGCAGCTGGGACAGGGGGGACGACCTCTCCGGGGAGCTGTTTTTT. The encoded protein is CASSWDRGDDLSGELFF.

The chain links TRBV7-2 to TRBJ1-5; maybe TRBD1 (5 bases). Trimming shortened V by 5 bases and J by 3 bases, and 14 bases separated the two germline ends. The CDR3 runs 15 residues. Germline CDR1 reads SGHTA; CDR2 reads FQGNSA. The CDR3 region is CASSVTGTVNQPQHF. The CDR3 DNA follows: TGTGCCAGCAGCGTTACCGGGACGGTCAATCAGCCCCAGCATTTT.

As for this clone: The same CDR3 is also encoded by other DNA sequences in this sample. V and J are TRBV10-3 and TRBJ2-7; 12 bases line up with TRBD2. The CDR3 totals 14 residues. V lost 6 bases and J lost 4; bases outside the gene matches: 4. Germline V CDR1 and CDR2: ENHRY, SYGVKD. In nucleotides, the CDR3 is TGTGCCATCAGCGGGACTAGCGGGCTGTACGAGCAGTACTTC. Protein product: CAISGTSGLYEQYF.

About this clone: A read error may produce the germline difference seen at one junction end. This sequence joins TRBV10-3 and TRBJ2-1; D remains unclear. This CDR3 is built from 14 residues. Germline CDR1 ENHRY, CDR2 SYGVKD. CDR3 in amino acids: CAISESGAYHEQFF. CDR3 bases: TGTGCCATCAGTGAGTCAGGAGCCTACCATGAGCAGTTCTTC.

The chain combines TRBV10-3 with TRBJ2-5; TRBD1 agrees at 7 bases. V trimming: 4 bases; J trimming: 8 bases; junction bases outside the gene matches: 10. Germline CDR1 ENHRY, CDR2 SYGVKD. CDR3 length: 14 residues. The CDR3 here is CAISGDSGLRTQYF. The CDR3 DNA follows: TGTGCCATCAGTGGGGACAGTGGGTTAAGAACCCAGTACTTC.

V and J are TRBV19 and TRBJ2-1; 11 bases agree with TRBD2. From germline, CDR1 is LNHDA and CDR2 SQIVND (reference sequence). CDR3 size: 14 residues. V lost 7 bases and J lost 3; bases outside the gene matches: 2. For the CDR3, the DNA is TGTGCCAGTAAGGGACTAGCGGACTACAATGAGCAGTTCTTC. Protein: CASKGLADYNEQFF.

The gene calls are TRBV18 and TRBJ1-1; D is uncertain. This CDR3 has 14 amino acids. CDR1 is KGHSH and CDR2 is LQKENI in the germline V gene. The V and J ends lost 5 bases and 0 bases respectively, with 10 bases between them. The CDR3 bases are TGTGCCAGCTCAACGGTGCCTATGAACACTGAAGCTTTCTTT. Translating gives CASSTVPMNTEAFF.

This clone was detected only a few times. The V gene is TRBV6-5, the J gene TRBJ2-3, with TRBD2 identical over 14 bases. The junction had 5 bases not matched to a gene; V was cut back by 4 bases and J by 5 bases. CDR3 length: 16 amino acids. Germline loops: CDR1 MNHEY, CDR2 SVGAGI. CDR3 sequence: CASSLGLAGVRDTQYF. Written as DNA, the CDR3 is TGTGCCAGCAGTTTGGGACTAGCGGGGGTCAGAGATACGCAGTATTTT.

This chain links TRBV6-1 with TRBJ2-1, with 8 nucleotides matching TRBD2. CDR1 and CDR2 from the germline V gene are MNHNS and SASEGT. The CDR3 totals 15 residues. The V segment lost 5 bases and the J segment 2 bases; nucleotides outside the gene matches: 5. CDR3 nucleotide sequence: TGTGCCAGCAGTCCACTAGCGGTCCCCTACAATGAGCAGTTCTTC. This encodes CASSPLAVPYNEQFF.

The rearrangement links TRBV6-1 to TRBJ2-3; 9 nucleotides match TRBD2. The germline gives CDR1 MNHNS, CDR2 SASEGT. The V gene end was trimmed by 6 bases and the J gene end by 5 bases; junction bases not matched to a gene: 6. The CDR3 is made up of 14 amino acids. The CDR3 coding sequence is TGTGCCAGCAGCTTTAGCGGGGGAGGAGATACGCAGTATTTT. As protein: CASSFSGGGDTQYF.

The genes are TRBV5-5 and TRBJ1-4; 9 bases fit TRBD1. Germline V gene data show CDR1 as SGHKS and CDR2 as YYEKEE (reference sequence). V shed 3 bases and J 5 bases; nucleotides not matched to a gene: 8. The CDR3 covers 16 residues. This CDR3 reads CASSSNTGGGNEKLFF. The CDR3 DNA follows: TGTGCCAGCAGCTCCAATACAGGGGGCGGGAATGAAAAACTGTTTTTT.